The sequence of this T cell receptor (beta chain) was determined in a study of blood T cells in healthy people across ages. Study-wide results and limits: Possibly confounding the expanded clonotype changes was the fact that donor CMV status was unknown.

The ends lost 2 bases at V and 0 bases at J; junction bases unmatched: 1. This CDR3 comprises 14 residues. CDR1 is SGDLS and CDR2 is YYNGEE in the germline V gene. RNA extraction gave at least 5.5 micrograms of total RNA per sample. This clonotype was observed at least ten times. The antigen is not known. Primed by a sample-barcoded 5' primer and a J-beta primer mix, a second PCR proceeded for roughly 7 to 12 cycles. TCRdb reprocessed the 5' RACE reads via MiXCR and lists one record per CDR3 protein. The sample records about 1.1 million distinct CDR3 sequences, 35% to 45% being singletons. The receptor was derived from a man aged 18 to 29 in good health. The V gene is TRBV9, the J gene TRBJ1-1; 7 bases line up with TRBD1. The sample comprised blood. The CDR3 loop is CASSVGQMNTEAFF. CDR3 sequence (DNA): TGTGCCAGCAGCGTGGGACAGATGAACACTGAAGCTTTCTTT.